This T cell receptor beta chain was sequenced in a study of glioma-infiltrating T cells after dendritic cell vaccination. J lost 5 bases, V lost 5 bases, and 16 bases had no gene match. The CDR3 has 18 residues. Germline V CDR1 and CDR2: LGHNA, YNFKEQ. The repertoire was sequenced with immunoSEQ multiplex PCR; TCRdb's copy has only in-frame clones and lacks some. The sample shows about 82,000 clones, roughly four fifths of them seen only once. Time point meaning: after dendritic cell vaccination, including at tumor progression/relapse. This TCR came from a human donor with glioblastoma. The material sequenced was blood, taken after dendritic cell vaccination. The J gene is TRBJ2-2, the V gene TRBV4-2; 8 nucleotides line up with TRBD1. The CDR3 region is CASSSQSQGAEGTGELFF. In nucleotides, the CDR3 is TGTGCCAGCAGCTCCCAGTCCCAGGGGGCAGAGGGGACCGGGGAGCTGTTTTTT.